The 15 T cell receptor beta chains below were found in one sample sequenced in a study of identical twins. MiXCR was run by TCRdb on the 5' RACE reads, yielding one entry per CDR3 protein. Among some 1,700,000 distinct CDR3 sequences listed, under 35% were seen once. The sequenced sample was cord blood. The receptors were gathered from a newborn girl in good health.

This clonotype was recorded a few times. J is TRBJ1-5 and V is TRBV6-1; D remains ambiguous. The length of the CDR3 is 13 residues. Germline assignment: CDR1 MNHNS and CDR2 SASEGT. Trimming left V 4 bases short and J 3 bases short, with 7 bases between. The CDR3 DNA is TGTGCCAGCAGTGTCAGCTACAATCAGCCCCAGCATTTT. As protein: CASSVSYNQPQHF.

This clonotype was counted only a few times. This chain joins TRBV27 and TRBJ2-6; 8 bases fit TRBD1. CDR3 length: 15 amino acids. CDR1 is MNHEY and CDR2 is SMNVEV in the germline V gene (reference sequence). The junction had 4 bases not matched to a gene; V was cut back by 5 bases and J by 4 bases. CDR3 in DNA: TGTGCCAGCAGTAGACAGGGGTGGGGGGCCAACGTCCTGACTTTC. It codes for CASSRQGWGANVLTF. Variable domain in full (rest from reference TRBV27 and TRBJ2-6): EAQVTQNPRYLITVTGKKLTVTCSQNMNHEYMSWYRQDPGLGLRQIYYSMNVEVTDKGDVPEGYKVSRKEKRNFPLILESPSPNQTSLYFCASSRQGWGANVLTFGAGSRLTVL.

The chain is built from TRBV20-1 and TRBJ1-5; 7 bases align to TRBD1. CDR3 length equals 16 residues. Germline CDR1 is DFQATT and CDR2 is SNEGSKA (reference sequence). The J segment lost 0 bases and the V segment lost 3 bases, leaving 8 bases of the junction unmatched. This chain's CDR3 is CSARPQGIYSNQPQHF. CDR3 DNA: TGCAGTGCTAGGCCACAGGGGATTTATAGCAATCAGCCCCAGCATTTT.

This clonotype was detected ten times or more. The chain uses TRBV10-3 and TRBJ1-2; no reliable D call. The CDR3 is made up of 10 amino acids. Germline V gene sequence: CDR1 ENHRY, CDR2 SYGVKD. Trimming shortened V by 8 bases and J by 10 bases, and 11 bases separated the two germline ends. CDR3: CAIYSGDYTF. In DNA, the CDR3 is TGTGCCATCTATTCCGGGGACTACACCTTC.

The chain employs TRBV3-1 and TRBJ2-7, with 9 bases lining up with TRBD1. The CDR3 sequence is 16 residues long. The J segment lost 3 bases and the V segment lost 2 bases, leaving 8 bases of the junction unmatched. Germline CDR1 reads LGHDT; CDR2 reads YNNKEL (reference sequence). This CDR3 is CASSQKYRDRDYEQYF. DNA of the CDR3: TGTGCCAGCAGCCAAAAATACCGGGACAGGGACTACGAGCAGTACTTC.

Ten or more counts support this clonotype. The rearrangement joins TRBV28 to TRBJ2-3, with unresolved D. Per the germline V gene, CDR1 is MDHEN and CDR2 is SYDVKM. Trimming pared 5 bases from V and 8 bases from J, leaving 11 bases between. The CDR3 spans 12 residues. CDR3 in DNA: TGTGCCAGCAGTCCCCAGGCCCCTACGCAGTATTTT. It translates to CASSPQAPTQYF.

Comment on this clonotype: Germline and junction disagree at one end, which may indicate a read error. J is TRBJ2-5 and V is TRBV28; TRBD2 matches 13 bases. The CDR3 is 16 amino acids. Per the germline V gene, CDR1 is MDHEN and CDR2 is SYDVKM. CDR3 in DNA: TGTGCCGGCAGCCCCTACGAACTAGCGGGAGGGAATGAGCAGTACTTC. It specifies CAGSPYELAGGNEQYF.

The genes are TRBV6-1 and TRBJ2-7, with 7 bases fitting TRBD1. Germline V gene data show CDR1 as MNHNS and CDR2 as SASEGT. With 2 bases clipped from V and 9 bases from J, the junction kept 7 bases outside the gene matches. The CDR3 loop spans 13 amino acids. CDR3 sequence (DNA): TGTGCCAGCAGTGAATTAGGATACAGGGGGCAGTACTTC. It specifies CASSELGYRGQYF.

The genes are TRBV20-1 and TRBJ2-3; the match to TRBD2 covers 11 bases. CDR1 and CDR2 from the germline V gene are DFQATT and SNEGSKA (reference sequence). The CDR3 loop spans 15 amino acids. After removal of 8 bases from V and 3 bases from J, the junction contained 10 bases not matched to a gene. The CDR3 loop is CSSIQIAGGTDTQYF. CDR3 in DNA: TGCAGTTCCATCCAAATAGCGGGGGGGACAGATACGCAGTATTTT.

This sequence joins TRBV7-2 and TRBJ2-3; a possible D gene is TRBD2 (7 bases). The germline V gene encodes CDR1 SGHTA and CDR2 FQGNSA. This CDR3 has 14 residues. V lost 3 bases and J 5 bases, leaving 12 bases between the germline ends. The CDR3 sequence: CASSFRGAEDTQYF. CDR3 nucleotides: TGTGCCAGCAGCTTTCGGGGGGCGGAAGATACGCAGTATTTT.

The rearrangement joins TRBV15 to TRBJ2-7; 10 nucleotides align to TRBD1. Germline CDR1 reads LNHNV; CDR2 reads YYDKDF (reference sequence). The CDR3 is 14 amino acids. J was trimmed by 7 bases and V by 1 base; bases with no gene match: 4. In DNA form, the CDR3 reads TGTGCCACCAGCAGAGGACAGGGGGCGAGGGAGCAGTACTTC. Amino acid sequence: CATSRGQGAREQYF.

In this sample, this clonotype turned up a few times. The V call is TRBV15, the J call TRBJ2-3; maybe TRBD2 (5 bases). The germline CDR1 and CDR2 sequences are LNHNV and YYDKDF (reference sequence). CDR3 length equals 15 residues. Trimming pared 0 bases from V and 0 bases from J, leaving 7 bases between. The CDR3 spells CATSREAASTDTQYF. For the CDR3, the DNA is TGTGCCACCAGCAGAGAAGCGGCTAGCACAGATACGCAGTATTTT.

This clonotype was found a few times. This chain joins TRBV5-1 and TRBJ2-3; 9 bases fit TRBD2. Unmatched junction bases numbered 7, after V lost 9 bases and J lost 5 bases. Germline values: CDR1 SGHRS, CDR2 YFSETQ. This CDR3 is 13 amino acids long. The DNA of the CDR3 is TGCGCCATAAGCGGGAGGTGGGGAGATACGCAGTATTTT. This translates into CAISGRWGDTQYF.

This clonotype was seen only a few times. The DNA of the CDR3 is TGTGCCAGCAGCCAACAAGGGAGAGGGACCAAAAACATTCAGTACTTC. Its translation: CASSQQGRGTKNIQYF. The V call is TRBV6-6, the J call TRBJ2-4, with D possibly TRBD2 on 5 matching bases. The V end was cut by 6 bases, the J end by 2 bases, with 17 bases between. Germline V gives CDR1 MNHNY, CDR2 SVGAGI (reference sequence). The CDR3 contains 16 residues.

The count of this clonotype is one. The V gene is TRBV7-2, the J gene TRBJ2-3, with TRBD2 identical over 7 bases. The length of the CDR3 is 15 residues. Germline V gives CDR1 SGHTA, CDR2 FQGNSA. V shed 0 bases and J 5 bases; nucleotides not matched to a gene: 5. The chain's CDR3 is CASSLARIAGDTQYF. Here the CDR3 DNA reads TGTGCCAGCAGCTTAGCGAGGATAGCGGGAGATACGCAGTATTTT.